This T cell receptor (beta chain) is from a study of shared clonotypes between healthy human individuals. Whole-study results and caveats: Clonotypes which were not shared had lower generation probabilities than clonotypes that all four donors shared. Shared across several donors were roughly 5% of the naive CD4 clonotypes.

Naivety among CD8 cells was defined by CD45RO negativity and positive CCR7 selection, thereby excluding terminally differentiated effector memory CD45RA+ cells. Data came from immunoSEQ multiplex PCR; TCRdb stores just in-frame clones and leaves some out. This sample yields about 820,000 clones, of which approximately 92% are seen a single time; under 30% belongs to the top ten. This clone was recorded a few times. The antigen is not known. The source of this sequence is a young man in good health. Source material: naive CD8+ T cells sorted from blood.

The CDR3 DNA sequence: TGTGCCTGGAGTGTAGCCCAGGGCTTTCGAAACACCATATATTTT. This translates into CAWSVAQGFRNTIYF. The chain has TRBV30 and TRBJ1-3, with D tentatively TRBD1 (5 bases). Germline assignment: CDR1 GTSNPN and CDR2 SVGIG (reference sequence). V was pared by 0 bases and J by 5 bases, with 14 bases between. This CDR3 spans 15 amino acids.